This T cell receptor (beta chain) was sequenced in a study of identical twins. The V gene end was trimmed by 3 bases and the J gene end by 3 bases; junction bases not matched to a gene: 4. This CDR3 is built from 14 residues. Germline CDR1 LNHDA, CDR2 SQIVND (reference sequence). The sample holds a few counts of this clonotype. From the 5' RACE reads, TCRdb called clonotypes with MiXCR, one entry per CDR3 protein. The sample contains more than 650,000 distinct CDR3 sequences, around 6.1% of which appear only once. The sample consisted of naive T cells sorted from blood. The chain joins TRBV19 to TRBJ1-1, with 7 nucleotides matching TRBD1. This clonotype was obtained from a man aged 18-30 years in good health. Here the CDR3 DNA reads TGTGCCAGTAGTATTACAGGGGTGGACACTGAAGCTTTCTTT. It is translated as CASSITGVDTEAFF.